This TCR beta chain derives from a study of T cell responses to AZD1222 COVID-19 vaccine. Regarding the study as a whole: Without day 14 samples, only post-peak T cell repertoires were studied. An increase in Spike-specific TCR breadth and depth was observed after two AZD1222 doses.

Libraries were prepared by immunoSEQ multiplex PCR; TCRdb keeps only in-frame clonotypes and omits some of them. Here the sample spans some 120,000 clones, just over 85% being singletons. In the case of this clone: Its specificity is not known.

The CDR3 consists of 15 residues. The ends were cut back, 2 bases at V and 4 bases at J, with 12 bases in the middle. The germline V gene has CDR1 MNHEY and CDR2 SVGEGT. The chain couples TRBV6-2 or TRBV6-3 to TRBJ1-3; D is uncertain. This material consisted of peripheral blood, taken on day 0 of AZD1222 vaccination. This TCR came from an adult in good health. The CDR3 reads CASSYSQGSGNTIYF. Written as DNA, the CDR3 is TGTGCCAGCAGTTACAGTCAAGGGTCCGGAAACACCATATATTTT.